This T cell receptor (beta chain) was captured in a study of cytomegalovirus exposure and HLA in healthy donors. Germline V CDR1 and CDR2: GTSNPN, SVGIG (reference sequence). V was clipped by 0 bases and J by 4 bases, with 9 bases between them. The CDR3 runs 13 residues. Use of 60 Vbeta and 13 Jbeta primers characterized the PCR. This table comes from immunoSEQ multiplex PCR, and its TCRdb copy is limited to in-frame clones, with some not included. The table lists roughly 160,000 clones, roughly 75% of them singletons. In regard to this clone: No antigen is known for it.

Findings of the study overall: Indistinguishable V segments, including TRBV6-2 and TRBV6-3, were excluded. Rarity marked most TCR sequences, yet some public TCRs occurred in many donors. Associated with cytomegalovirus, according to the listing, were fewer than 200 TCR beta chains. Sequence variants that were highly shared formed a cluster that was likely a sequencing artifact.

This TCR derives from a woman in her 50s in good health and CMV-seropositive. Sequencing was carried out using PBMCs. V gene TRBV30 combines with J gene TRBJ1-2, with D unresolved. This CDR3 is CAWSVEAIYGYTF. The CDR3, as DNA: TGTGCCTGGAGTGTAGAGGCTATCTATGGCTACACCTTC.